This T cell receptor beta chain was captured by sequencing in a study of cytomegalovirus exposure and HLA in healthy donors. The PCR employed 60 Vbeta primers together with 13 Jbeta primers. Assay used: immunoSEQ multiplex PCR; TCRdb lists only in-frame clones, some missing. The table includes 250,000 to 350,000 clones, roughly two thirds detected once. The CDR3 is made up of 14 amino acids. Germline V gene sequence: CDR1 SNHLY, CDR2 FYNNEI. V lost 10 bases to trimming and J lost 8 bases; unmatched junction nucleotides: 9. What was sequenced was PBMCs. This rearrangement joins TRBV2 to TRBJ2-1; 12 bases match TRBD2. This receptor was taken from a female donor in good health and CMV-seronegative. In nucleotides, the CDR3 is TGTGCCATTCGACTAGCGGGAGTCTTAGATGAGCAGTTCTTC. Protein product: CAIRLAGVLDEQFF.